Below, 9 T cell receptor beta chains from the same sample are listed, as sequenced in a study of cytomegalovirus exposure and HLA in healthy donors. A multiplex PCR was run with 60 Vbeta primers and 13 Jbeta primers. Sequencing was performed with immunoSEQ multiplex PCR; in TCRdb, only in-frame clones are kept and a portion is missing. The sample holds some 190,000 clones; 80% to 90% are singletons and the top ten take around 0.31%. Material: PBMCs. The receptors come from a woman aged 30 to 39 in good health and CMV-seronegative.

This clone has only a few counts. The chain combines TRBV30 with TRBJ2-7, with a possible D match to TRBD1 (6 bases). The CDR3 is 12 residues long. Trimming pared 5 bases from V and 2 bases from J, leaving 10 bases between. Germline values: CDR1 GTSNPN, CDR2 SVGIG (reference sequence). The CDR3 DNA is TGTGCCTGGTCTGGACAGCCCTACGAGCAGTACTTC. This encodes CAWSGQPYEQYF.

The chain links TRBV9 to TRBJ2-3; the D is unclear. This CDR3 is built from 13 residues. Trimming took off 5 bases at V and 0 bases at J, with 7 bases between the two ends. Per germline, CDR1 SGDLS and CDR2 YYNGEE. CDR3 protein: CASSATSTDTQYF. CDR3 bases: TGTGCCAGCAGTGCTACTAGCACAGATACGCAGTATTTT.

The J gene is TRBJ2-2, the V gene TRBV4-1, with TRBD2 identical over 8 bases. CDR3 size: 17 residues. The trim removed 4 bases at V and 6 bases at J, leaving 13 bases unmatched. From germline, CDR1 is MGHRA and CDR2 YSYEKL. CDR3 nucleotide sequence: TGCGCCAGCAGCCTGCTTCCGGGGGGGGGCAACGCCGGGGAGCTGTTTTTT. Translating gives CASSLLPGGGNAGELFF.

The chain employs TRBV27 and TRBJ2-7; maybe TRBD2 (5 bases). From germline, CDR1 is MNHEY and CDR2 SMNVEV (reference sequence). V gave up 6 bases and J gave up 1 base, with 13 bases separating them. The CDR3 runs 14 residues. CDR3 region: CASSVAFSSYEQYF. CDR3 nucleotide sequence: TGTGCCAGCAGCGTAGCGTTCAGTTCCTACGAGCAGTACTTC.

The rearrangement uses TRBV2 and TRBJ2-1, with a weak D call TRBD2 (5 bases). CDR1 and CDR2 from the germline V gene are SNHLY and FYNNEI. The CDR3 consists of 14 residues. The germline V and J ends were trimmed by 6 bases and 0 bases, with 9 bases remaining between them. CDR3 sequence (DNA): TGTGCCAGCAGCAGCGGTAGCTCCTACAATGAGCAGTTCTTC. Translated: CASSSGSSYNEQFF.

Written as DNA, the CDR3 is TGTGCCAGCAGTGCAACACTAGAGAGCACATCTGGAAACACCATATATTTT. It yields the protein CASSATLESTSGNTIYF. The gene calls are TRBV25-1 and TRBJ1-3; D unclear. Trimming took off 4 bases at V and 1 base at J, with 17 bases between the two ends. Germline CDR1 is MGHDK and CDR2 is SYGVNS. The CDR3 contains 17 residues.

The sample holds a few counts of this clone. The chain is built from TRBV2 and TRBJ1-4; D is unclear. This CDR3 contains 16 residues. Germline lookup yields CDR1 SNHLY and CDR2 FYNNEI. The V end lost 5 bases, the J end lost 0 bases, and 13 bases lay between the germline ends. CDR3 region: CASSPFGSATNEKLFF. The CDR3 DNA reads TGTGCCAGCAGTCCCTTCGGTTCCGCAACTAATGAAAAACTGTTTTTT.

The rearrangement links TRBV11-2 to TRBJ2-7; TRBD1 matches at 7 bases. V trimming: 5 bases; J trimming: 3 bases; junction bases outside the gene matches: 4. CDR1 and CDR2 from the germline V gene are SGHAT and FQNNGV. The CDR3 extends over 13 amino acids. Here the CDR3 DNA reads TGTGCCAGCAGCCGGGACAGACACTACGAGCAGTACTTC. This codes for CASSRDRHYEQYF.

The chain employs TRBV11-2 and TRBJ2-1, with TRBD1 identical over 8 bases. CDR3 length: 14 amino acids. Germline V gene lookup returns CDR1 SGHAT and CDR2 FQNNGV. After removal of 5 bases from V and 3 bases from J, the junction contained 3 bases not matched to a gene. Here the CDR3 reads CASSLGQVYNEQFF. CDR3 in DNA: TGTGCCAGCAGCCTGGGACAGGTCTACAATGAGCAGTTCTTC.